This T cell receptor beta chain is drawn from a study of blood T cell repertoires in COVID-19. For the study at large: Samples taken during acute and convalescent COVID-19 were collected in the United States, Italy and Spain. PBMCs, B-cell-depleted T cells, or T cells provided the cDNA or gDNA that made up the material.

In the original processing: How many nucleated cells were present was estimated from reference gene primer amplification. Only in-frame clones appear in the TCRdb table, and some are missing; sequencing was by immunoSEQ multiplex PCR. V, J and clone size are those of that table, while D and trimming were read from the DNA. The table records about 150,000 clones, about four fifths of them present only once. The V end was cut by 5 bases, the J end by 0 bases, with 14 bases between. The CDR3 runs to 15 residues. Germline V gene lookup returns CDR1 MDHEN and CDR2 SYDVKM. This sequence originates from an older man with acute or convalescent COVID-19. This rearrangement joins TRBV28 to TRBJ2-7; D might be TRBD1 (6 bases). Material: peripheral blood. CDR3 amino acids: CASSRQEFRSYEQYF. The CDR3 DNA follows: TGTGCCAGCAGTCGACAGGAATTCCGCTCCTACGAGCAGTACTTC.